This T cell receptor (beta chain) was profiled in a study of hypomethylating agent response in myelodysplastic syndrome. As for the study in general: Response meant complete response or hematologic improvement; all other patients were non-responders. Study conclusions and caveats: Whether shared GLIPH2 clusters recognize novel MDS antigens was not confirmed.

The CDR3 runs 15 residues. Trimming removed 0 bases from V and 0 bases from J; junction bases left unmatched: 2. Germline V CDR1 and CDR2: SGHAT, FQNNGV. As concerns this clone: The antigen is unknown.

Using immunoSEQ multiplex PCR, the repertoire was profiled, and TCRdb retains in-frame clones only, with some absent. The repertoire holds approximately 7,000 clones, with approximately 86% as singletons. The chain recombines TRBV11-2 with TRBJ2-7, with TRBD2 identical over 7 bases. This clonotype was sampled from a human donor with myelodysplastic syndrome. The source material was bone marrow, sampled before or after starting hypomethylating agent treatment for myelodysplastic syndrome (not recorded which). CDR3 sequence reads: CASSLEGGGSYEQYV. CDR3 DNA: TGTGCCAGCAGCTTAGAGGGGGGGGGCTCCTACGAGCAGTACGTC.